The rows below give T cell receptor beta chains drawn from one sample of a study of blood T cell repertoires in COVID-19. This table comes from immunoSEQ multiplex PCR, and its TCRdb copy is limited to in-frame clones, with some not included. This table holds approximately 340,000 clones, roughly 90% found once. The sample consisted of peripheral blood. The receptors shown here come from a man aged 30-40 years with COVID-19, enrolled during active disease. CDR3s include the opening cysteine and the closing phenylalanine or tryptophan. A D gene is named only where the DNA matches it firmly.

CASSPGTGYEQYF TRBV12-3/TRBV12-4 TRBD1 TRBJ2-7
CASSLFGTGLTYEQYF TRBV27 TRBD1 TRBJ2-7
CASSQDRRRGGLADTQYF TRBV3-1/TRBV3-2 TRBD2 TRBJ2-3
CASSLTLQGTSYEQYF TRBV2 TRBD1 TRBJ2-7
CASSLTSGVYEQYF TRBV7-3 TRBD2 TRBJ2-7
CASSLWGQPKTHTEAFF TRBV7-8 TRBD1 TRBJ1-1
CASSQGTGGRTGELFF TRBV4-1 TRBD1 TRBJ2-2
CASRSFYLDSNYGYTF TRBV5-6 - TRBJ1-2
CASSLTLTDTQYF TRBV6-2/TRBV6-3 - TRBJ2-3
CASSTGLAGREQYF TRBV19 TRBD2 TRBJ2-7
CASRRGTGHATNEKLFF TRBV2 TRBD1 TRBJ1-4
CASGYYSGNTIYF TRBV6-5 - TRBJ1-3
CASSLYRGSTEAFF TRBV7-3 - TRBJ1-1
CASSPTGVVTGELFF TRBV7-2 TRBD1 TRBJ2-2
CASSESLGAMNTEAFF TRBV25-1 - TRBJ1-1
CASSVGTGGNQPQHF TRBV2 - TRBJ1-5
CASSLGLAGPEQYF TRBV18 TRBD2 TRBJ2-7
CASSSSETQYF TRBV7-2 - TRBJ2-5
CAWSVGLAASRDEQFF TRBV30 TRBD2 TRBJ2-1
CASSEASWSSYNEQFF TRBV6-1 - TRBJ2-1
CASSVAGSSVALFF TRBV9 - TRBJ2-1
CASSLWATGGLYNEQFF TRBV7-2 TRBD1 TRBJ2-1
CASSKTVQETQYF TRBV6-5 - TRBJ2-5
CASSLGGISTDTQYF TRBV7-2 - TRBJ2-3
CASSSGQGADIQYF TRBV11-3 TRBD1 TRBJ2-4
CASRGQINTEAFF TRBV6-5 TRBD1 TRBJ1-1
CASRGQGFYEQYF TRBV2 TRBD1 TRBJ2-7
CASSIRRHGNQPQHF TRBV13 - TRBJ1-5
CASSQDFWGQGYNEQFF TRBV3-1/TRBV3-2 TRBD1 TRBJ2-1
CASSSPPGTSGAIQETQYF TRBV11-2 TRBD2 TRBJ2-5
CASSLEQGMEQYF TRBV7-3 - TRBJ2-7
CSARNRDSHSYEQYF TRBV29-1 TRBD1 TRBJ2-7
CASSRNGLAGGPTSYEQYF TRBV7-3 TRBD2 TRBJ2-7
CASSGLGVGDTQYF TRBV27 TRBD2 TRBJ2-3
CASTRTGDRSYTF TRBV25-1 TRBD1 TRBJ1-2
CASSRTSGRGYNEQFF TRBV7-9 TRBD2 TRBJ2-1
CASIYGRADEQYF TRBV2 TRBD2 TRBJ2-7
CASSLGDRGTEAFF TRBV5-6 TRBD1 TRBJ1-1
CASSEFGGNTIYF TRBV25-1 - TRBJ1-3